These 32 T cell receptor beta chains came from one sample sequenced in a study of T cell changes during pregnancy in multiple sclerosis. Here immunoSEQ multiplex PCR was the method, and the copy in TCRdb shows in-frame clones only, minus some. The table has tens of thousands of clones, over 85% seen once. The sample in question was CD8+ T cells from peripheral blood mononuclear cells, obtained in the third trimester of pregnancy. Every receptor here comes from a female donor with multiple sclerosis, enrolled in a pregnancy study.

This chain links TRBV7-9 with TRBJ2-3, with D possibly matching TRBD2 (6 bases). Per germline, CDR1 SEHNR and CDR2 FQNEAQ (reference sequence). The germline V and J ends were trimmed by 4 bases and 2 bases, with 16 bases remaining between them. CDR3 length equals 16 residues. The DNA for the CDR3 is TGTGCCAGCAGCTCCCCAAGTCGGGAGATCACAGATACGCAGTATTTT. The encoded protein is CASSSPSREITDTQYF.

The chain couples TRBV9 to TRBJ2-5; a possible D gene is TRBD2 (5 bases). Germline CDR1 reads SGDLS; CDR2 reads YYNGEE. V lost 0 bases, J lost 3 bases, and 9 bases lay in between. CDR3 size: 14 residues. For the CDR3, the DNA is TGTGCCAGCAGCGTAGGCAGCGGCAAAGAGACCCAGTACTTC. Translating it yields CASSVGSGKETQYF. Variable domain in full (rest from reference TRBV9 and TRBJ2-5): DSGVTQTPKHLITATGQRVTLRCSPRSGDLSVYWYQQSLDQGLQFLIQYYNGEERAKGNILERFSAQQFPDLHSELNLSSLELGDSALYFCASSVGSGKETQYFGPGTRLLVL.

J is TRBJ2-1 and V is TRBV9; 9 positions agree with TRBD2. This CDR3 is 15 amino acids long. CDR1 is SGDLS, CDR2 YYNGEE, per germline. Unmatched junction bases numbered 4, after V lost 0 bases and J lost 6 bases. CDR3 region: CASSVGAGGPNEQFF. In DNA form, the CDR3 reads TGTGCCAGCAGCGTAGGCGCGGGGGGGCCCAATGAGCAGTTCTTC.

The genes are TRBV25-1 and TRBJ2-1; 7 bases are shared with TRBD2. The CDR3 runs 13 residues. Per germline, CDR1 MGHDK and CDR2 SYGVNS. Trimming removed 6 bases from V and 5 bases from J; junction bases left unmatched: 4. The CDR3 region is CASSSGLHNEQFF. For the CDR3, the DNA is TGTGCCAGCAGCTCGGGACTACACAATGAGCAGTTCTTC.

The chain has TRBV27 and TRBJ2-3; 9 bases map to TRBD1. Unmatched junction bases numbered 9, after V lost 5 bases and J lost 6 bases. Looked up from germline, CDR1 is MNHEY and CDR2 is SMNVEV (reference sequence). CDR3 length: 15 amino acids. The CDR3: CASSPYRGPGDTQYF. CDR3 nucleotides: TGTGCCAGCAGTCCGTACAGGGGGCCGGGGGATACGCAGTATTTT.

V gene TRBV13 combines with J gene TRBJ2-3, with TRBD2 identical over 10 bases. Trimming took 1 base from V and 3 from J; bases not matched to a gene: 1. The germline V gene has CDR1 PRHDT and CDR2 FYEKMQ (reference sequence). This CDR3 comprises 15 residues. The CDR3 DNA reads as TGTGCCAGCAGCTTAGCTAGCGGGGGTACAGATACGCAGTATTTT. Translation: CASSLASGGTDTQYF.

CDR3 DNA sequence: TGTGCCAGCAGCGTAGCAAGGACAGGAAATACCGGGGAGCTGTTTTTT. This gives the protein CASSVARTGNTGELFF. This chain joins TRBV9 and TRBJ2-2; 7 bases line up with TRBD1. CDR3 length: 16 residues. Germline CDR1 and CDR2: SGDLS and YYNGEE. J was trimmed by 5 bases and V by 0 bases; bases with no gene match: 7.

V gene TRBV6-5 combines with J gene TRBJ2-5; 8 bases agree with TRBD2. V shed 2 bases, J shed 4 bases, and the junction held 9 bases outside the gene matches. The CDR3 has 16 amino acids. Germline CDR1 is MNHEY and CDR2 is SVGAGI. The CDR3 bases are TGTGCCAGCAGTTACGGAAGCGGGGGAATAATAGAGACCCAGTACTTC. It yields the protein CASSYGSGGIIETQYF.

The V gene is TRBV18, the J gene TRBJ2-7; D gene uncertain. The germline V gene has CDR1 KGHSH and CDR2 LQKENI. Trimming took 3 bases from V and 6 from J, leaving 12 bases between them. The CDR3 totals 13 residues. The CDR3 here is CASSPPDLGEQYF. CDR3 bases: TGTGCCAGCTCACCTCCAGACCTAGGCGAGCAGTACTTC. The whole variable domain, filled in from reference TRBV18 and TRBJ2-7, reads NAGVMQNPRHLVRRRGQEARLRCSPMKGHSHVYWYRQLPEEGLKFMVYLQKENIIDESGMPKERFSAEFPKEGPSILRIQQVVRGDSAAYFCASSPPDLGEQYFGPGTRLTVT.

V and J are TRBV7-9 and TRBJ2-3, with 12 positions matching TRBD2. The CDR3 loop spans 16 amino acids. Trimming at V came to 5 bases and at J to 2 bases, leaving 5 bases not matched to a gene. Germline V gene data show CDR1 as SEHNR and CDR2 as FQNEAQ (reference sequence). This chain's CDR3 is CASSPRTSGDTDTQYF. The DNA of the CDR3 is TGTGCCAGCAGCCCCCGGACTAGCGGGGACACAGATACGCAGTATTTT.

The CDR3 here is CASSVEVAPYEQYF. In DNA form, the CDR3 reads TGTGCCAGCAGCGTAGAAGTGGCCCCCTACGAGCAGTACTTC. The chain uses TRBV9 and TRBJ2-7; no definite D call. Germline CDR1 and CDR2: SGDLS and YYNGEE. V lost 0 bases, J lost 2 bases, and 9 bases lay in between. The CDR3 spans 14 residues.

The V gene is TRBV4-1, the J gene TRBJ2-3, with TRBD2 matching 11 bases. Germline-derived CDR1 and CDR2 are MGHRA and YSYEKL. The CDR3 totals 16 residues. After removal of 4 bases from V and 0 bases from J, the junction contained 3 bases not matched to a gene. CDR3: CASSRIAGGSTDTQYF. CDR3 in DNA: TGCGCCAGCAGCCGAATAGCGGGGGGGAGCACAGATACGCAGTATTTT.

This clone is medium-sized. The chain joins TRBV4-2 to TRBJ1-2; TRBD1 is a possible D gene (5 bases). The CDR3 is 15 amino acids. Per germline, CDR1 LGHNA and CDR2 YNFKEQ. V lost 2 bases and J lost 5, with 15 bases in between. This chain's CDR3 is CASSQTPRQSYGYTF. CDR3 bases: TGTGCCAGCAGCCAAACGCCGAGACAGAGTTATGGCTACACCTTC.

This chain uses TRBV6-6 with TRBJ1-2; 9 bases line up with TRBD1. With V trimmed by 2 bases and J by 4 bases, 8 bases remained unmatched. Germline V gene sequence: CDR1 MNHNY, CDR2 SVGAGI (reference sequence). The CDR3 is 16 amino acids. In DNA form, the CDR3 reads TGTGCCAGCAGTTACCCCCCCCAGACAGGGGGCTATGGCTACACCTTC. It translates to CASSYPPQTGGYGYTF.

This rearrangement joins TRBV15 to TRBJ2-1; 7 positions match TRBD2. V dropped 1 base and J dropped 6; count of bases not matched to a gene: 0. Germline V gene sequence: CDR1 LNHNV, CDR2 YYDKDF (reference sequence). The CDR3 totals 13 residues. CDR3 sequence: CATSRGGGNEQFF. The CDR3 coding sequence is TGTGCCACCAGCAGAGGGGGGGGCAATGAGCAGTTCTTC.

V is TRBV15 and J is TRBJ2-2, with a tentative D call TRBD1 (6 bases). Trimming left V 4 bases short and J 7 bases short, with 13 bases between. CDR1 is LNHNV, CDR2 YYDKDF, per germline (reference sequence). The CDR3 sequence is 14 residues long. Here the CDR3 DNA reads TGTGCCACCAGCAAAAACAGGGAAAGCGGGGAGCTGTTTTTT. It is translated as CATSKNRESGELFF.

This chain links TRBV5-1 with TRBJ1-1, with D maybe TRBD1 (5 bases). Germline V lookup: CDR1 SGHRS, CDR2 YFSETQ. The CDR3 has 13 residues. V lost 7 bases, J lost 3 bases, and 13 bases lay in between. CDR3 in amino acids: CASAALTDTEAFF. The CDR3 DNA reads TGCGCCAGCGCGGCCTTGACAGACACTGAAGCTTTCTTT.

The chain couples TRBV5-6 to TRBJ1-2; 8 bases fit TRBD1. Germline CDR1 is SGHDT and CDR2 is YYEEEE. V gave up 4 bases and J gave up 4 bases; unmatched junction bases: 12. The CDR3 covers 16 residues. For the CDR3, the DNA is TGTGCCAGCAGCGTAGTAAATGCAGGGGGCCCCTATGGCTACACCTTC. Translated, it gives CASSVVNAGGPYGYTF.

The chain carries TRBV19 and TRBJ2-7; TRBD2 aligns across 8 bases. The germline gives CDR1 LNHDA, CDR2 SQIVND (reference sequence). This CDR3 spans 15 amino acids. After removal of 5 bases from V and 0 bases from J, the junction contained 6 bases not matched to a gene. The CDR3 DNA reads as TGTGCCAGTAGTTACGGCGGGGGGAGCTCCTACGAGCAGTACTTC. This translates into CASSYGGGSSYEQYF.

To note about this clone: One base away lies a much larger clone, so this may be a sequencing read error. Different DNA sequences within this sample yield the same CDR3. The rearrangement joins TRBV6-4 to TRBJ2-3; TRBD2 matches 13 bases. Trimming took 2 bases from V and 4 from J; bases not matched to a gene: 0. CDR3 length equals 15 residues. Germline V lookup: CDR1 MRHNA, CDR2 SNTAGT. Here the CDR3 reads CASSDTSGGADTQYF. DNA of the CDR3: TGTGCCAGCAGTGACACTAGCGGGGGGGCAGATACGCAGTATTTT.

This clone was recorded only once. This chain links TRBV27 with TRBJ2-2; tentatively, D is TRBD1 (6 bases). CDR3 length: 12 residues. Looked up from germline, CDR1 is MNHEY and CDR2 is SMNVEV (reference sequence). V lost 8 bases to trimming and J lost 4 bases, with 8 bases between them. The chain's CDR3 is CASLDSTGELFF. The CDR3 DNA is TGTGCCAGCCTGGACAGCACCGGGGAGCTGTTTTTT.

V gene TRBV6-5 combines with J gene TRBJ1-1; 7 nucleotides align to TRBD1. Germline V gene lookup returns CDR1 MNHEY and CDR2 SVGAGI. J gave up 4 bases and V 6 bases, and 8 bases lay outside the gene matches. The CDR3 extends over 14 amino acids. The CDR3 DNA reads TGTGCCAGCAGCCCCGACAGGGTCAGCACTGAAGCTTTCTTT. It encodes CASSPDRVSTEAFF.

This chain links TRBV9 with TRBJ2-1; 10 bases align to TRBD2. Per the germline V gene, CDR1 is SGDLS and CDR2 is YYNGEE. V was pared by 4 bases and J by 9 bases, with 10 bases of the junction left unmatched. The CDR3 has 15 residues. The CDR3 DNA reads TGTGCCAGCAGCCCCCGGACTAGCGGTGGGATTGAGCAGTTCTTC. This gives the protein CASSPRTSGGIEQFF.

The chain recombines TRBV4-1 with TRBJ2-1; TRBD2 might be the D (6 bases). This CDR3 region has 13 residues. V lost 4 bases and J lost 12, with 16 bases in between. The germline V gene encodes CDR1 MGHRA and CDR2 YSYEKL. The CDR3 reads CASSPTRGGVQFF. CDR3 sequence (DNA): TGCGCCAGCAGCCCGACTAGAGGTGGAGTGCAGTTCTTC.

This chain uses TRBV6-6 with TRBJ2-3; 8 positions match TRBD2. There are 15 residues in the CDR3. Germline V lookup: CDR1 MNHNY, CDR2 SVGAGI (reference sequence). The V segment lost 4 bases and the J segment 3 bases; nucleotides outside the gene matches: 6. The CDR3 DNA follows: TGTGCCAGCAGTTTCCAGCGGGGGAATACAGATACGCAGTATTTT. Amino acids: CASSFQRGNTDTQYF.

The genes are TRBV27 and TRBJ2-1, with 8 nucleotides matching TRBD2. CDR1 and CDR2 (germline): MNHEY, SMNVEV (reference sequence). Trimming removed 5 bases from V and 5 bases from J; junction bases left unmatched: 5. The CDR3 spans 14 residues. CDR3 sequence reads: CASSAGGRDNEQFF. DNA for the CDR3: TGTGCCAGCAGTGCGGGGGGACGGGACAATGAGCAGTTCTTC.

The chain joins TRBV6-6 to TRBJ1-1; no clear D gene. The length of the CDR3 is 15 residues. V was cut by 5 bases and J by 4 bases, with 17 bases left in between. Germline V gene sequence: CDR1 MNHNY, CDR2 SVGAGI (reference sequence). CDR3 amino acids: CASSGLHPSITEAFF. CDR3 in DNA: TGTGCCAGCAGTGGACTACACCCGTCAATCACTGAAGCTTTCTTT.

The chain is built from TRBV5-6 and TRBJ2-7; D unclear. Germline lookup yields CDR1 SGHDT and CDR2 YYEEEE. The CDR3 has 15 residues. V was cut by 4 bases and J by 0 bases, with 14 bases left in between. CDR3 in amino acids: CASSPTATLSYEQYF. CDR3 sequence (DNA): TGTGCCAGCAGCCCTACAGCTACCCTCTCCTACGAGCAGTACTTC.

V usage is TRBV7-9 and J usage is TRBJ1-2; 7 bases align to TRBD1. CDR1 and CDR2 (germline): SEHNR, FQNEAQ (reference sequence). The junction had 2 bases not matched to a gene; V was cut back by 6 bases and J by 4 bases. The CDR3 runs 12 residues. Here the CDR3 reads CASRRDSYGYTF. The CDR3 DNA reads TGTGCCAGCAGACGGGACAGCTATGGCTACACCTTC.

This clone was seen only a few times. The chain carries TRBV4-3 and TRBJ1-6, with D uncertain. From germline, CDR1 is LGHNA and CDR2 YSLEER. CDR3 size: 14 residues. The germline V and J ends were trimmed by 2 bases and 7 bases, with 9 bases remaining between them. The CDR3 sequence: CASSQMGVNSPLHF. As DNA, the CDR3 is TGCGCCAGCAGCCAAATGGGCGTCAATTCACCCCTCCACTTT.

CDR3 loop: CASSPGEEVYYGYTF. CDR3 sequence (DNA): TGTGCCAGCAGTCCCGGGGAGGAAGTTTACTATGGCTACACCTTC. The chain carries TRBV5-4 and TRBJ1-2; no clear D. Per the germline V gene, CDR1 is SGHNT and CDR2 is YYREEE (reference sequence). V was shortened by 5 bases and J by 3 bases, with 17 bases between the two germline ends. The CDR3 runs to 15 residues.

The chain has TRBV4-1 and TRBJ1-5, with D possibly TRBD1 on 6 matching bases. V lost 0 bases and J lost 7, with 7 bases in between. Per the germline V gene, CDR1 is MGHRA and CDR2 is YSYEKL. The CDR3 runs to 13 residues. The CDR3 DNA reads TGCGCCAGCAGCCAAGATAGGGGGCAGCCCCAGCATTTT. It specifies CASSQDRGQPQHF.